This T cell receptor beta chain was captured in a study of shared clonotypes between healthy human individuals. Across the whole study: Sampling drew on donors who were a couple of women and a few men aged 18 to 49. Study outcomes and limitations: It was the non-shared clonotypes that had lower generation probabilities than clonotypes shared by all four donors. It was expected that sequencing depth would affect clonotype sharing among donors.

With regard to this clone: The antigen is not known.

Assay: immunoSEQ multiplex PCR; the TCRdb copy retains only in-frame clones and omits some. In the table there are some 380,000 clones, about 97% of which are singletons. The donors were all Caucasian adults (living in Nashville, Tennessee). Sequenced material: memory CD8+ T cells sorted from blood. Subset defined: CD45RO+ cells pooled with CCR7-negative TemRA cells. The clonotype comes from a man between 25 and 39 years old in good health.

As DNA, the CDR3 is TGCGCCAGCAGTGAGGAAAAGACTAGGAATTACGAGCAGTACTTC. Protein: CASSEEKTRNYEQYF. The chain uses TRBV10-2 and TRBJ2-7, with a tentative D call TRBD2 (6 bases). Germline CDR1 WSHSY, CDR2 SAAADI. Trimming pared 2 bases from V and 4 bases from J, leaving 15 bases between. This CDR3 contains 15 residues.